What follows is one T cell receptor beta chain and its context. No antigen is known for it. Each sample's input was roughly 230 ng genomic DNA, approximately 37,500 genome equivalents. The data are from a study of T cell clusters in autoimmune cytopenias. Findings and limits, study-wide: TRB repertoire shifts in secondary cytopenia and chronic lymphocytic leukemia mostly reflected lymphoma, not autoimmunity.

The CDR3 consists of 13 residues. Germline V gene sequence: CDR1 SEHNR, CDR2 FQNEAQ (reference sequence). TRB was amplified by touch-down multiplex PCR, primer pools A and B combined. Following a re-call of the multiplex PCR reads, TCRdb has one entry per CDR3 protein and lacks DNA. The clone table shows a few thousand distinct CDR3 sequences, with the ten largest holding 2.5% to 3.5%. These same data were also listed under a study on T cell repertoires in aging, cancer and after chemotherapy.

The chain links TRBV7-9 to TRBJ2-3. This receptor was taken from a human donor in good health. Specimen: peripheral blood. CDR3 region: CASSYAVTDTQYF.